The entry below describes one T cell receptor (beta chain). The junction had 8 bases not matched to a gene; V was cut back by 4 bases and J by 2 bases. Germline CDR1 is MRHNA and CDR2 is SNTAGT. The CDR3 spans 16 residues. This entry comes from a study of cytomegalovirus exposure and HLA in healthy donors. It was with 60 Vbeta and 13 Jbeta primers that the PCR ran. Some clones are missing from TCRdb's copy, which holds only in-frame ones; the method was immunoSEQ multiplex PCR. This table holds roughly 120,000 clones, roughly three fifths found once. The source material was PBMCs. This rearrangement joins TRBV6-4 to TRBJ2-7; 10 bases match TRBD1. The clonotype was recovered from a woman aged 40 to 50 in good health and CMV-seropositive. The CDR3 sequence is CASSVEFGQGAYEQYF. The CDR3 coding sequence is TGTGCCAGCAGTGTCGAGTTTGGACAGGGGGCCTACGAGCAGTACTTC.